This entry is about one TCR beta chain. The antigen remains unidentified. The sample is drawn from a study of T cell responses to AZD1222 COVID-19 vaccine. Study-level information: Timing groups of about 4 and about 12 weeks for second doses were pooled.

Measured with immunoSEQ multiplex PCR; TCRdb has only the in-frame clones, and not every one. Of about 120,000 clones listed, approximately 86% are singletons. Between the trimmed V and J ends, which lost 8 bases and 8 bases, there was a span of 15 bases. The CDR3 runs to 13 residues. CDR1 MNHEY and CDR2 SVGAGI come from the germline V gene. Study findings and constraints: Per reports, nearly half of all spike-specific TCRs target regions that are unmutated in variants.

This chain connects TRBV6-5 to TRBJ1-4; D may be TRBD1 (6 bases). The receptor was derived from an adult in good health. This sample comprised peripheral blood, obtained on day 0 of AZD1222 vaccination. CDR3 in DNA: TGTGCCAGCTGTCGGGGGCGGTCGGAAAAACTGTTTTTT. Amino acid sequence: CASCRGRSEKLFF.